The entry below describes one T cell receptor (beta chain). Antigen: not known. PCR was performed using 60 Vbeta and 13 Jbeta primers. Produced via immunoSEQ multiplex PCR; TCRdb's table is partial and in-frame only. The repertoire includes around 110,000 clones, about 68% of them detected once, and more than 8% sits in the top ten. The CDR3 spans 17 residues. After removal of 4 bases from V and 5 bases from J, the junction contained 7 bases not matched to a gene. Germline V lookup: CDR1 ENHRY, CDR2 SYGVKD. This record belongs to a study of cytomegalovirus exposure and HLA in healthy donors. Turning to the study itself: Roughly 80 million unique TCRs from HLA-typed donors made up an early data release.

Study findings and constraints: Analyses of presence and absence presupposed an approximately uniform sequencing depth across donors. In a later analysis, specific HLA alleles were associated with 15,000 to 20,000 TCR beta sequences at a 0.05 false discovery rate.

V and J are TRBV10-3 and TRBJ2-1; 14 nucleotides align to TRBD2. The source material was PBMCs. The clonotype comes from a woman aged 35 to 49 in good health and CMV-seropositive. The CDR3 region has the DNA TGTGCCATCAGTGGACTAGCGGGAGGGCCGCTGAACAATGAGCAGTTCTTC. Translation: CAISGLAGGPLNNEQFF.